This note documents a single T cell receptor (beta chain) sequence. The junction and the germline gene differ at one end; a read error may be behind it. Using immunoSEQ multiplex PCR, the repertoire was profiled, and TCRdb retains in-frame clones only, with some absent. The sample has 250,000 to 300,000 clones, approximately 86% seen once. The source of the sample is a study of blood T cell repertoires in COVID-19. Study details: COVID-19 samples from acute and convalescent phases originated in the United States, Italy and Spain. PBMCs, B-cell-depleted T cells, or T cells provided the cDNA or gDNA that made up the material.

Seattle's cohort entered during active infection and was followed longitudinally. This clonotype was obtained from a woman aged 70-85 years with COVID-19, enrolled during active disease. Sample: peripheral blood.

The chain's CDR3 is CASSVNYDQYF. For the CDR3, the DNA is TGTGCCAGTAGTGTCAACTACGATCAGTACTTC. The chain employs TRBV19 and TRBJ2-7; no definite D call. Germline V CDR1 and CDR2: LNHDA, SQIVND (reference sequence). The CDR3 loop spans 11 amino acids.